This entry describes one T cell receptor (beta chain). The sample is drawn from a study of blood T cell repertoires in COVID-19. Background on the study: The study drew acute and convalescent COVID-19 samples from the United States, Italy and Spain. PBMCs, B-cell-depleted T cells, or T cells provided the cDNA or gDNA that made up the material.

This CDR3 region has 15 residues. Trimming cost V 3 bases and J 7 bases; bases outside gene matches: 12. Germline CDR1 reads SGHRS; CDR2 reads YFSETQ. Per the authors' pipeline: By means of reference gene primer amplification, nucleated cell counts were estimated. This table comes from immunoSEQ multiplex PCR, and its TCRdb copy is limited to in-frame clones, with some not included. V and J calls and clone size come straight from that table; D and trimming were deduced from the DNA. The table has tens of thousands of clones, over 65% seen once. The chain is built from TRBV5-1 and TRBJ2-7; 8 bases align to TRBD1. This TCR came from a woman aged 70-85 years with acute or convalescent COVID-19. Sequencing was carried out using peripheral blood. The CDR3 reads CASSSGQGYYREQYF. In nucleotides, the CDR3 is TGCGCCAGCAGCTCCGGACAGGGATACTACAGGGAGCAGTACTTC. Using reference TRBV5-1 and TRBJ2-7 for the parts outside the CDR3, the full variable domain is KAGVTQTPRYLIKTRGQQVTLSCSPISGHRSVSWYQQTPGQGLQFLFEYFSETQRNKGNFPGRFSGRQFSNSRSEMNVSTLELGDSALYLCASSSGQGYYREQYFGPGTRLTVT.